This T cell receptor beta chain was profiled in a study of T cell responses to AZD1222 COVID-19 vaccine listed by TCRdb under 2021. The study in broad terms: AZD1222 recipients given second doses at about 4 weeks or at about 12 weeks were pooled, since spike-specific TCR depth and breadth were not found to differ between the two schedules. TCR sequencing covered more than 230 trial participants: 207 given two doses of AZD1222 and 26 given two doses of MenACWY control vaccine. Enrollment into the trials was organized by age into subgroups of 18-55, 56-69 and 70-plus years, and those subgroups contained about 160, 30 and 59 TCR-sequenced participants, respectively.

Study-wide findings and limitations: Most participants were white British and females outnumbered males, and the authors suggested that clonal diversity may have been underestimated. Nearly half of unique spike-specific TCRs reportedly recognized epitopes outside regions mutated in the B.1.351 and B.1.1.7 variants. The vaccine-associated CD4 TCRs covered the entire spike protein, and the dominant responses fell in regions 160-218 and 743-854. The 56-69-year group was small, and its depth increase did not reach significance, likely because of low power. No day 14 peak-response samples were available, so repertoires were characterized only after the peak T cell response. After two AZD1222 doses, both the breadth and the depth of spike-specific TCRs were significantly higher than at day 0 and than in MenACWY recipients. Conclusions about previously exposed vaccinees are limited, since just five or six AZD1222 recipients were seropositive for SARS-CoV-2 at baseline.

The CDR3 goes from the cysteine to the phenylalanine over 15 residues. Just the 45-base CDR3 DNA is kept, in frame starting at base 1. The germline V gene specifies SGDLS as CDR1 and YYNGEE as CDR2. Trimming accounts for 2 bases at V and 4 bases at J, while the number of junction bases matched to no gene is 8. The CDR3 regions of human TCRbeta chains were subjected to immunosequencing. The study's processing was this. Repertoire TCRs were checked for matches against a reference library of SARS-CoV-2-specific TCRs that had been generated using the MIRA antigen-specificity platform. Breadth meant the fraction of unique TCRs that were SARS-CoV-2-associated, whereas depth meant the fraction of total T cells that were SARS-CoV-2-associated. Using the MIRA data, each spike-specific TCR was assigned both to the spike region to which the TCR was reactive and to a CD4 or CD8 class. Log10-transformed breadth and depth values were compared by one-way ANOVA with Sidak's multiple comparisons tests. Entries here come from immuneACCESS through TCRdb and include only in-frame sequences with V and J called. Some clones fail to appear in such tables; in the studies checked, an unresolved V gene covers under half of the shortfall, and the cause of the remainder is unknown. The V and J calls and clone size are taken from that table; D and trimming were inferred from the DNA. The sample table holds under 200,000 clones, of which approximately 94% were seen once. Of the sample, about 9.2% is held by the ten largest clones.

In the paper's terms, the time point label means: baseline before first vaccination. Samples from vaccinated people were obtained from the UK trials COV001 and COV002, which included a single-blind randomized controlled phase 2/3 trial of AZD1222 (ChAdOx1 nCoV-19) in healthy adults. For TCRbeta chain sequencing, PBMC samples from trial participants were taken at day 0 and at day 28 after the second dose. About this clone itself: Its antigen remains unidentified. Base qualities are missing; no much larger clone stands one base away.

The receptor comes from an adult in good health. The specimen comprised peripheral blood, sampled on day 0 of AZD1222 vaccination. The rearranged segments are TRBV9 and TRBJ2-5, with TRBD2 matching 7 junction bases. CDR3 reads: CASSVRGRAGETQYF. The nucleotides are TGTGCCAGCAGCGTCCGGGGGAGGGCCGGAGAGACCCAGTACTTC.